The 11 T cell receptor beta chains below come from one sample, sequenced in a study of early T cells in non-severe SARS-CoV-2 infection. TCRdb re-analysed the 5' RACE reads in MiXCR, keeping a single row per CDR3 protein. The sample holds more than 35,000 distinct CDR3 sequences; around 6.1% are singletons and the top ten take 25% to 30%. The sample consisted of whole blood. Every receptor here comes from an adult who was a healthcare worker with PCR-confirmed SARS-CoV-2 infection or an uninfected control (not recorded which).

V usage is TRBV20-1 and J usage is TRBJ2-1; D perhaps matches TRBD1 (5 bases). This CDR3 contains 16 residues. V lost 2 bases and J lost 3, with 17 bases in between. Germline CDR1 is DFQATT and CDR2 is SNEGSKA (reference sequence). DNA of the CDR3: TGCAGTGCTAGACGTCGAGAGCAGGGCCGCTACAATGAGCAGTTCTTC. As protein: CSARRREQGRYNEQFF.

This clonotype came up many times. V is TRBV6-5 and J is TRBJ2-3; 10 bases are shared with TRBD1. V dropped 0 bases and J dropped 3; count of bases not matched to a gene: 9. CDR1 MNHEY and CDR2 SVGAGI come from the germline V gene. The CDR3 loop spans 18 amino acids. CDR3 residues: CASSYSTATGGNTDTQYF. The CDR3 DNA is TGTGCCAGCAGTTACTCGACAGCGACAGGGGGCAATACAGATACGCAGTATTTT.

This clonotype was observed many times. The chain joins TRBV9 to TRBJ2-4; D possibly corresponds to TRBD1 (5 bases). The ends were cut back, 4 bases at V and 7 bases at J, with 21 bases in the middle. The CDR3 has 16 residues. The germline CDR1 and CDR2 sequences are SGDLS and YYNGEE. CDR3 nucleotide sequence: TGTGCCAGCAGCCCGGGTTCGGGTAGGGGATCGAACATTCAGTACTTC. Translated: CASSPGSGRGSNIQYF.

CDR3 in DNA: TGTGCCAGCAGCGATGACGCGGGGGGTATCTACACCATATATTTT. This encodes CASSDDAGGIYTIYF. The V gene is TRBV12-3 or TRBV12-4, the J gene TRBJ1-3; D is possibly TRBD1 (5 bases). The V end was cut by 6 bases, the J end by 8 bases, with 20 bases between. The CDR3 has 15 residues.

This clonotype was recorded at least ten times. The chain couples TRBV25-1 to TRBJ2-5; D call uncertain. Germline lookup yields CDR1 MGHDK and CDR2 SYGVNS. This CDR3 is built from 13 residues. Between the trimmed V and J ends, which lost 5 bases and 0 bases, there was a span of 7 bases. The DNA for the CDR3 is TGTGCCAGCAGTTCCGAAAACCAAGAGACCCAGTACTTC. Encoded protein: CASSSENQETQYF.

This rearrangement joins TRBV5-4 to TRBJ2-5, with TRBD1 matching over 7 bases. CDR3 length: 15 residues. V gave up 3 bases and J gave up 1 base; unmatched junction bases: 6. The germline V gene encodes CDR1 SGHNT and CDR2 YYREEE (reference sequence). Here the CDR3 DNA reads TGTGCCAGCAGCTCCACAACAGGGGTCCAAGAGACCCAGTACTTC. Translation gives CASSSTTGVQETQYF. The variable domain in full, with the rest retrieved from reference TRBV5-4 and TRBJ2-5, is ETGVTQSPTHLIKTRGQQVTLRCSSQSGHNTVSWYQQALGQGPQFIFQYYREEENGRGNFPPRFSGLQFPNYSSELNVNALELDDSALYLCASSSTTGVQETQYFGPGTRLLVL.

The table lists this clonotype with a few counts. This chain uses TRBV12-3 or TRBV12-4 with TRBJ2-7; TRBD2 matches 13 bases. This CDR3 is built from 16 residues. V shed 6 bases, J shed 2 bases, and the junction held 7 bases outside the gene matches. Here the CDR3 reads CASSTRTSGRPYEQYF. The CDR3 DNA reads TGTGCCAGCAGCACACGGACTAGCGGGAGACCCTACGAGCAGTACTTC.

This clonotype was seen only a few times. V is TRBV7-9 and J is TRBJ2-3; D is unresolved. The CDR3 covers 12 residues. Germline V gene sequence: CDR1 SEHNR, CDR2 FQNEAQ (reference sequence). V was clipped by 5 bases and J by 4 bases, with 7 bases between them. CDR3 DNA: TGTGCCAGCAGCCTAGTAGCAGATACGCAGTATTTT. This codes for CASSLVADTQYF.

This clonotype was counted ten times or more. The CDR3 spells CATSDLLGYGYTF. In DNA form, the CDR3 reads TGTGCCACCAGTGATTTATTGGGCTATGGCTACACCTTC. The J gene is TRBJ1-2, the V gene TRBV24-1; D not resolved. V dropped 1 base and J dropped 4 bases, with 6 bases sitting between them. This CDR3 region has 13 residues. Germline assignment: CDR1 KGHDR and CDR2 SFDVKD.

This chain connects TRBV30 to TRBJ1-1, with D possibly being TRBD1 (6 bases). CDR1 is GTSNPN and CDR2 is SVGIG in the germline V gene (reference sequence). Trimming removed 0 bases at V and 2 bases at J, with 7 bases between. This CDR3 contains 13 residues. The CDR3 DNA is TGTGCCTGGAGTGTACAGGGCAACACTGAAGCTTTCTTT. Protein sequence: CAWSVQGNTEAFF.

This clonotype was seen at least ten times. This chain connects TRBV7-9 to TRBJ2-3; the D gene could be TRBD1 or TRBD2 (5 bases each). V lost 3 bases and J lost 4, with 14 bases in between. Germline V gene data show CDR1 as SEHNR and CDR2 as FQNEAQ (reference sequence). This CDR3 contains 15 residues. CDR3 coding DNA: TGTGCCAGCAGCTTCTTGGGGGTAGGGGCAGATACGCAGTATTTT. It codes for CASSFLGVGADTQYF.